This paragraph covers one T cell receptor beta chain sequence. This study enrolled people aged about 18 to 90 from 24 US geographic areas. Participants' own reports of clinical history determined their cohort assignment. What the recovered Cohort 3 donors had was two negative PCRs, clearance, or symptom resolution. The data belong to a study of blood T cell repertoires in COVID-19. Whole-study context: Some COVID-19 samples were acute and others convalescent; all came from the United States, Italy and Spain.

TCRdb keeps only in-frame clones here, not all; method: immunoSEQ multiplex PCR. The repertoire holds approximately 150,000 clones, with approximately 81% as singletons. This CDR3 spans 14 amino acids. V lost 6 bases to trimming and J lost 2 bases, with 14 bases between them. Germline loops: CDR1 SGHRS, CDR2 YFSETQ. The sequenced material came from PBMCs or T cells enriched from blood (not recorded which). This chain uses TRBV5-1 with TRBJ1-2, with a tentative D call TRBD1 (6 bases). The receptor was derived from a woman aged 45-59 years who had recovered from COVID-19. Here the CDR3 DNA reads TGCGCCAGCACCCTGGGACAAATCAACTATGGCTACACCTTC. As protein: CASTLGQINYGYTF.